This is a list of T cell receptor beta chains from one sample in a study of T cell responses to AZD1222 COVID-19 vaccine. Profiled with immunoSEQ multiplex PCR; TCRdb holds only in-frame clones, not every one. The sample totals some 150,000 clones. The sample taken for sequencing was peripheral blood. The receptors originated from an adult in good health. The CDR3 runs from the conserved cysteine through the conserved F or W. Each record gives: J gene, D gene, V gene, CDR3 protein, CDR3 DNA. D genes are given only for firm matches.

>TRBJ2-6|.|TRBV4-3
CASSQELGLSGANVLTF
TGCGCCAGCAGCCAAGAATTAGGCCTCTCTGGGGCCAACGTCCTGACTTTC
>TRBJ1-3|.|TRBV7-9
CASSWTSGNTIYF
TGTGCCAGCAGCTGGACTTCTGGAAACACCATATATTTT
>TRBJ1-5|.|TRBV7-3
CASSSDGNQPQHF
TGTGCCAGCAGCTCAGACGGTAATCAGCCCCAGCATTTT
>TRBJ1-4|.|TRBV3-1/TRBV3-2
CASSQLIGRGSEKLFF
TGTGCCAGCAGCCAACTGATCGGCAGGGGAAGCGAAAAACTGTTTTTT
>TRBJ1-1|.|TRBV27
CASSPLDLSARNTEAFF
TGTGCCAGCAGTCCGCTAGACCTTTCAGCGAGAAACACTGAAGCTTTCTTT
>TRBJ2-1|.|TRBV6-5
CASSYGQGRKEQFF
TGTGCCAGCAGTTACGGGCAGGGGAGGAAGGAGCAGTTCTTC
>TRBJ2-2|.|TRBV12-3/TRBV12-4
CASSFINTGELFF
TGTGCCAGCAGTTTTATCAACACCGGGGAGCTGTTTTTT
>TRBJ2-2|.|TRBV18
CASSPPGESGELFF
TGTGCCAGCTCACCACCGGGGGAGTCCGGGGAGCTGTTTTTT
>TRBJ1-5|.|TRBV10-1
CADGAGNQPQHF
TGCGCCGACGGGGCGGGCAATCAGCCCCAGCATTTT
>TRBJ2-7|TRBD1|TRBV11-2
CASSHYSGQGGSYEQYF
TGTGCCAGCAGCCACTACTCGGGACAGGGTGGATCCTACGAGCAGTACTTC
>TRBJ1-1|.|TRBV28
CASSFNTEAFF
TGTGCCAGCAGTTTTAACACTGAAGCTTTCTTT
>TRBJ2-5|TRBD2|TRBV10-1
CASSESLAGGLRGTQYF
TGCGCCAGCAGTGAGTCGTTAGCGGGGGGACTCCGTGGGACCCAGTACTTC
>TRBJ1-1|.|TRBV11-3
CASSFRGMNTEAFF
TGTGCCAGCAGCTTCCGGGGAATGAACACTGAAGCTTTCTTT
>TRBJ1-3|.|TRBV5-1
CASSLAAGSGNTIYF
TGCGCCAGCAGCTTGGCGGCGGGCTCTGGAAACACCATATATTTT
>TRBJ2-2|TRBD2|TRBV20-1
CSASSGTSGGLNTGELFF
TGCAGTGCTAGTTCCGGGACTAGCGGGGGATTAAACACCGGGGAGCTGTTTTTT
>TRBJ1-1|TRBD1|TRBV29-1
CSVRDSGGSTEAFF
TGCAGCGTTCGGGACAGCGGGGGGAGCACTGAAGCTTTCTTT
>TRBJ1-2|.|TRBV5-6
CASSLVGKKGVGYTF
TGTGCCAGCAGCTTGGTGGGGAAGAAGGGAGTGGGCTACACCTTC
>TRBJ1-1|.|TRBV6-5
CASSLSRHSNTEAFF
TGTGCCAGCAGTTTATCGCGACACTCGAACACTGAAGCTTTCTTT
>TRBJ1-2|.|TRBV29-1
CSVEGETADYGYTF
TGCAGCGTTGAAGGCGAAACGGCGGACTATGGCTACACCTTC
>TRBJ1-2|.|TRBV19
CASSIAGEGNYGYTF
TGTGCCAGTAGTATCGCGGGGGAAGGGAACTATGGCTACACCTTC
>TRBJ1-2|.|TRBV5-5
CASSLTQFRYNYGYTF
TGTGCCAGCAGCTTGACCCAATTCCGCTATAACTATGGCTACACCTTC
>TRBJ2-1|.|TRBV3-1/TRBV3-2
CASSQRANEQFF
TGTGCCAGCAGCCAACGGGCAAATGAGCAGTTCTTC
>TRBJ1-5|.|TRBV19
CASTDRQRSNNQPQHF
TGTGCCAGTACTGACAGGCAAAGGAGCAACAATCAGCCCCAGCATTTT
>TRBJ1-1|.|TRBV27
CASSFGGGGTEAFF
TGTGCCAGCAGTTTTGGGGGGGGCGGGACTGAAGCTTTCTTT
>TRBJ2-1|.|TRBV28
CASSPTIGGGPYNEQFF
TGTGCCAGCAGTCCAACCATAGGAGGGGGCCCCTACAATGAGCAGTTCTTC
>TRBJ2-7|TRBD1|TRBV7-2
CASSSNRGGYEQYF
TGTGCCAGCAGCTCCAACAGGGGTGGCTACGAGCAGTACTTC
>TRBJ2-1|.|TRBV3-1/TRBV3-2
CASSPQGGERDNEQFF
TGTGCCAGCAGCCCCCAGGGGGGGGAGCGGGACAATGAGCAGTTCTTC
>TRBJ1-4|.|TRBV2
CASSPTGPPTEKLFF
TGTGCCAGCAGTCCCACGGGACCGCCGACTGAAAAACTGTTTTTT
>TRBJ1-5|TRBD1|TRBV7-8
CASSLGGDRGGNQPQHF
TGTGCCAGCAGCTTAGGAGGGGACAGGGGGGGCAATCAGCCCCAGCATTTT
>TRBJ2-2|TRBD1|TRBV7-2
CASSSGQGGAGELFF
TGTGCCAGCAGCTCCGGACAGGGGGGGGCCGGGGAGCTGTTTTTT
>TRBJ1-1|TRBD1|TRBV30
CAWELGQGVYFSGSEAFF
TGTGCCTGGGAATTAGGACAGGGCGTTTATTTCTCCGGGTCTGAAGCTTTCTTT
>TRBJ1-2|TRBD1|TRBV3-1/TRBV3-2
CASSRRGGQEIYYGYTF
TGTGCCAGCAGCCGACGAGGTGGACAGGAGATCTACTATGGCTACACCTTC
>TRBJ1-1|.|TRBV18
CASSPPVGLNTEAFF
TGTGCCAGCTCACCACCAGTGGGACTCAACACTGAAGCTTTCTTT
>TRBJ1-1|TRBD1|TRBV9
CASSARQGTNTEAFF
TGTGCCAGCAGCGCCAGACAGGGGACGAACACTGAAGCTTTCTTT
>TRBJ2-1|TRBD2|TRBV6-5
CASSYERGEVSDEQFF
TGTGCCAGCAGTTACGAGCGGGGGGAGGTGAGCGATGAGCAGTTCTTC
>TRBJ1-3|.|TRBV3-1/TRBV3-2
CASSPRGKLEGNTIYF
TGTGCCAGCAGCCCTCGGGGGAAGCTGGAAGGAAACACCATATATTTT
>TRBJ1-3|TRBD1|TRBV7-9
CASSHPGQAGNTIYF
TGTGCCAGCAGCCACCCGGGACAGGCTGGAAACACCATATATTTT
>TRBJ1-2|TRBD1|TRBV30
CAWSTTGKVGYTF
TGTGCCTGGAGTACGACAGGGAAGGTTGGCTACACCTTC
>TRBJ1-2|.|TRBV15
CATSRDQRDGASYGYTF
TGTGCCACCAGCAGAGATCAACGGGACGGTGCTTCTTATGGCTACACCTTC
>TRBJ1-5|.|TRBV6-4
CASSWTAGGNQPQHF
TGTGCCAGCAGTTGGACCGCGGGGGGCAATCAGCCCCAGCATTTT
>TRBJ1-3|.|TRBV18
CASSSGQYSGNTIYF
TGTGCCAGCTCATCGGGACAATACTCTGGAAACACCATATATTTT
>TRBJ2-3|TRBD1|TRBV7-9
CASSLGQGADTQYF
TGTGCCAGCAGCTTAGGACAGGGTGCAGATACGCAGTATTTT
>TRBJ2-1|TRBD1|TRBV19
CACNGGGQGYNEQFF
TGTGCCTGCAACGGGGGAGGACAGGGTTACAATGAGCAGTTCTTC
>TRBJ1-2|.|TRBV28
CASSFRGHLNYGYTF
TGTGCCAGCAGTTTTCGGGGACACCTTAACTATGGCTACACCTTC
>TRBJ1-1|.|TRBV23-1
CASSRGDVGTEAFF
TGCGCCAGCAGCCGAGGGGATGTTGGCACTGAAGCTTTCTTT
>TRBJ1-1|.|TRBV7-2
CASSSNRNTEAFF
TGTGCCAGCAGCTCAAACAGGAACACTGAAGCTTTCTTT
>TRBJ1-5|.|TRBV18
CASSPQDNPYQPQHF
TGTGCCAGCTCACCTCAGGACAACCCCTATCAGCCCCAGCATTTT
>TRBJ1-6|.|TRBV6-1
CASSEIRDRTPLHF
TGTGCCAGCAGTGAAATTCGAGACAGAACACCCCTCCACTTT
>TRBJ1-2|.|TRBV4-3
CASSQDPSGWRGYTF
TGCGCCAGCAGCCAAGATCCCTCAGGGTGGCGTGGCTACACCTTC
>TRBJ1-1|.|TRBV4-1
CASSQDPQGVAFF
TGCGCCAGCAGCCAAGATCCCCAAGGCGTAGCTTTCTTT
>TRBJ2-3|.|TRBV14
CASSQGTRGTQYF
TGTGCCAGCAGCCAAGGGACGAGGGGTACGCAGTATTTT
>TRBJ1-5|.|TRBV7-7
CASSFGGQPQHF
TGTGCCAGCAGCTTCGGAGGTCAGCCCCAGCATTTT
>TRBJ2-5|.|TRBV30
CAWSVLGQQETQYF
TGTGCCTGGAGTGTATTAGGACAGCAAGAGACCCAGTACTTC
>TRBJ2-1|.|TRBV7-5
CVRSVTGGGEYNEQFF
TGTGTCAGAAGCGTCACGGGGGGAGGTGAGTACAATGAGCAGTTCTTC